This TCR beta chain stems from a study of CD8+ T cells in alopecia areata. Study results and caveats: Clonality exceeded that of normal scalp in lesional scalp, most notably in alopecia totalis/universalis. Scalp sample data also include resident alphabeta T cells from normal skin.

It was from PBMCs that CD4+ and CD8+ T cells were sorted. Extraction of RNA preceded its reverse transcription into cDNA, which served as the sequencing template. Measured with immunoSEQ multiplex PCR; TCRdb has only the in-frame clones, and not every one. The sample holds under 35,000 clones, over 60% seen once. Comment on this clone: Its target is not known.

The CDR3 runs 14 residues. The germline V and J ends were trimmed by 1 base and 1 base, with 7 bases remaining between them. Germline-derived CDR1 and CDR2 are MGHRA and YSYEKL. This sequence was found in a human donor with alopecia areata. The chain couples TRBV4-1 to TRBJ1-1; D uncertain. The sample was NKG2D-low CD8+ T cells sorted from blood. CDR3 bases: TGCGCCAGCAGCCAAGCAGCGGCGAACACTGAAGCTTTCTTT. Its translation: CASSQAAANTEAFF.